This T cell receptor (beta chain) appears in the sequencing data of a study of shared clonotypes between healthy human individuals. Study-level background: Those who served as donors were a couple of women and three men between the ages of 18 and 49.

The trim removed 3 bases at V and 4 bases at J, leaving 1 base unmatched. The CDR3 runs 13 residues. The germline V gene encodes CDR1 LNHNV and CDR2 YYDKDF (reference sequence). Recent vaccinations or acute infections were absent in the healthy HIV-negative adult donors. In regard to this clone: A far larger clone is a single base away, which makes a read error likely. The missing conserved phenylalanine or tryptophan at the end of this CDR3 makes a read error likely.

Sequenced by immunoSEQ multiplex PCR; TCRdb stores in-frame clones only, minus some. The sample holds roughly 500,000 clones, approximately 84% seen once. The sample was PBMCs. The chain links TRBV15 to TRBJ1-1, with 8 nucleotides matching TRBD1. The sequence came from a woman between 35 and 50 years old in good health. Some clones in this sample may be carry-over from other donors' samples. CDR3 residues: CATSRTGATEAFL. The CDR3 DNA follows: TGTGCCACCAGCAGGACAGGGGCCACTGAAGCTTTCCTT.